This T cell receptor beta chain originates from a study of tumor T cells in aggressive B-cell lymphoma. Trimming cost V 6 bases and J 5 bases; bases outside gene matches: 7. CDR1 and CDR2 from the germline V gene are MNHEY and SMNVEV (reference sequence). CDR3 size: 14 residues. Libraries were prepared by immunoSEQ multiplex PCR; TCRdb keeps only in-frame clonotypes and omits some of them. The table records over a thousand clones, around 90% of them present only once. This chain joins TRBV27 and TRBJ1-2; 9 bases fit TRBD1. The sequence came from an adult with diffuse large B cell lymphoma. The specimen was tumor tissue. The CDR3 here is CASSSGTGIYGYTF. Here the CDR3 DNA reads TGTGCCAGCAGCTCCGGGACAGGGATTTATGGCTACACCTTC.